Described below is a single T cell receptor (beta chain) sequence and its context. Its antigen is unknown. Time point here: patch test 2, 6 weeks after DPC sensitization. Regarding treatment: therapeutic diphenylcyclopropenone sensitization with weekly scalp DPC. These data are taken from a study of human T cells and chemical hapten exposure. In the study overall: Patients' scalps got diphenylcyclopropenone weekly throughout the approximately 26-week study. Alopecia areata, totalis or universalis was found in mostly female patients. Findings and caveats of the study: Counts of expanded TCRs at PT1 were positively correlated with patch test score. Donors' alopecia may make their immune response differ from healthy people's.

This CDR3 spans 14 amino acids. The germline V and J ends were trimmed by 4 bases and 5 bases, with 15 bases remaining between them. TCRdb re-derived calls from the RACE reads in MiXCR, one entry per CDR3 protein. The data contain about 140,000 distinct CDR3 sequences, about an eighth of them singletons. This TCR was sampled from a woman aged 50 to 60 with alopecia areata. Some clones in this sample may be carry-over from other donors' samples. This rearrangement joins TRBV23-1 to TRBJ2-7; possible D gene TRBD2, 6 bases. TRBV23-1 is designated an ORF whose function remains uncertain. The sequencing here drew on whole blood, taken in connection with sensitization to the hapten diphenylcyclopropenone (DPC). The DNA of the CDR3 is TGCGCCAGCAGTCGCATGTCCCAGCGGGACGAGCAGTACTTC. Its translation is CASSRMSQRDEQYF.